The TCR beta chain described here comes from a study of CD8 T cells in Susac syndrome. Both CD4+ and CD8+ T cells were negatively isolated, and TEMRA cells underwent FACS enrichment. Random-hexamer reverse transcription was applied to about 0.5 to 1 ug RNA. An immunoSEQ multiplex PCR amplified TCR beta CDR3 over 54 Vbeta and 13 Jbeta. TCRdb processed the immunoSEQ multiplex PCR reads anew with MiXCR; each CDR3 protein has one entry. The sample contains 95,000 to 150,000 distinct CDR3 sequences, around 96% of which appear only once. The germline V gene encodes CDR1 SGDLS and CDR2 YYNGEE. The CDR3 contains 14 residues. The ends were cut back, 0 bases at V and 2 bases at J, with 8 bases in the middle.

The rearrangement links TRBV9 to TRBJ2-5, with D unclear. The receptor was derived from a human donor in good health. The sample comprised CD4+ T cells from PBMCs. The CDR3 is CASSVEEVQETQYF. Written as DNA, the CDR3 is TGTGCCAGCAGCGTAGAAGAGGTGCAAGAGACCCAGTACTTC. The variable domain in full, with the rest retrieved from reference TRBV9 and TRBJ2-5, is DSGVTQTPKHLITATGQRVTLRCSPRSGDLSVYWYQQSLDQGLQFLIQYYNGEERAKGNILERFSAQQFPDLHSELNLSSLELGDSALYFCASSVEEVQETQYFGPGTRLLVL.